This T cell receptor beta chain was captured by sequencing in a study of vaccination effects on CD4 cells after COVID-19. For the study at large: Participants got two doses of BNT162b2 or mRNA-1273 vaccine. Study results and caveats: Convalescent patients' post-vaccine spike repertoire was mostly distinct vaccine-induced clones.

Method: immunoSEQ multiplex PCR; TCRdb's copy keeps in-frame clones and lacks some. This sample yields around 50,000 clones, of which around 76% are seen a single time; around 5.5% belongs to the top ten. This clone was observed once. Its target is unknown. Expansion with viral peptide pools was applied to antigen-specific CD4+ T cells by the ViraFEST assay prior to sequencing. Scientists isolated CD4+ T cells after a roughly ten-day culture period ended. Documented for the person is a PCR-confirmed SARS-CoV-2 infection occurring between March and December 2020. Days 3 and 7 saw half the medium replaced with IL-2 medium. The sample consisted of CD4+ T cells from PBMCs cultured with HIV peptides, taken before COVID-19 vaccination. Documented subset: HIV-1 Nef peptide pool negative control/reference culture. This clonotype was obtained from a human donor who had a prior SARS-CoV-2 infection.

Here the CDR3 reads CASSVDGTGYQPQHF. In DNA form, the CDR3 reads TGTGCCAGCAGCGTAGATGGGACAGGGTATCAGCCCCAGCATTTT. V usage is TRBV9 and J usage is TRBJ1-5, with 9 bases matching TRBD1. The CDR3 is 15 residues long. V lost 0 bases to trimming and J lost 5 bases; unmatched junction nucleotides: 3. Germline CDR1 is SGDLS and CDR2 is YYNGEE.